This T cell receptor (beta chain) was observed in a study of cytomegalovirus exposure and HLA in healthy donors (TCRdb year 2017). For the study in its entirety: An earlier analysis of 587 of the donors reported approximately 300 Gb of sequence data and 120 million or so unique TCR beta sequences from roughly 180 million T cells. Among 300 to 450 genotyped donors of the cohort, an average of roughly 240,000 unique TCR beta nucleotide sequences were sequenced per donor, roughly 20% of them non-productive. To predict cytomegalovirus infection status, the study brought together high-throughput TCR immunosequencing, statistical association of individual TCRs with disease status, and machine learning. A later analysis re-examined previously published TCR beta repertoires from 500 to 700 donors and added high-resolution HLA genotyping to investigate patterns of TCR occurrence. The number of typed donors differed by locus: about 620-640 for A, B, C, DRB1 and DQB1; 500 to 550 for DQA1; some 590 for DPA1; and about 470 for DPB1. Approximately 310 gigabases of sequencing data and approximately 80 million unique TCR sequences were included in an early release covering roughly 600 HLA-typed donors. In addition to the first cohort of roughly 670 subjects, a separate validation cohort of 130 or so different subjects was used. In the later analysis, no new phenotypic data were used to find candidate immune exposures; instead, reliance was placed on TCR beta sequences and their occurrence across donors. All discovery cohort repertoires had been generated on a single sequencing platform. The study aimed to test whether signatures of past pathogen exposure could be identified by cataloging public T cell receptors. Of the 398 genotyped donors, 75% to 85% were placed in the genetic ancestry cluster associated with self-reported Caucasian donors. Class I and class II HLA loci were covered by the typing at four-digit resolution. Using immunosequencing, the study profiled T cell repertoires from 666 subjects and related those repertoires to cytomegalovirus serostatus. Because of strong linkage in the cohort, five DR-DQ haplotypes were treated as single units for association and clustering. Donor age, sex, ethnicity and CMV serostatus were collected together with the repertoire data. A later genetic analysis used genome-wide SNP genotypes for about 55% of the 666 donors, treating that subset as a discovery cohort. In an earlier analysis of 587 of the donors, high-throughput TCR beta sequencing was used to judge whether each TCR beta V gene segment behaved as functional or pseudogenic. Overall study results and their limits: Cytomegalovirus status was reported to be diagnosed by the classifier with high specificity and sensitivity in both the original and validation cohorts. The authors suggested that the approach could potentially be generalized to other disease states and immunological phenotypes. In a later analysis, HLA-associated TCR beta chains were found to be more clonally expanded and to have lower generation probabilities than equally common non-associated chains. Only TCR beta chains were sequenced in this cohort, and the absence of alpha or paired-chain data limited detectable features. Some IMGT-functional V segments, including TRBV6-2 and TRBV6-3, could not be distinguished by the 87-base-pair reads and were therefore excluded. Because some donors lacked HLA typing at each locus, the association tests relied only on the typed subset. The only immune exposure information available for the cohort was CMV serostatus. According to a later analysis, TCR association rates differed among HLA loci, with DRB1 alleles showing the most associated TCRs and HLA-C alleles showing the fewest. A few of the identified cytomegalovirus-associated TCR beta chains were confirmed in vitro to be specific for cytomegalovirus antigens. The study listed 150 to 200 TCR beta chains as associated with cytomegalovirus. Assigning TCR associations to individual alleles was difficult when HLA alleles, especially DR and DQ, strongly co-occurred. Sequencing depth was assumed to be roughly uniform across donors in the presence/absence analyses, though that assumption may not hold. Most TCR sequences were observed very rarely across donors, whereas some public TCRs were present in many individuals. In a later analysis, more than 15,000 TCR beta sequences were associated with specific HLA alleles at a false discovery rate of 0.05. In a later analysis, several top co-occurrence clusters were reported to appear linked to parvovirus B19, influenza, CMV and Epstein-Barr virus. An association between a missense DCLRE1C variant and V-gene and J-gene trimming of TCR beta chains was found in a later genetic analysis and replicated in an independent cohort. According to a later analysis, most CMV-associated TCR beta chains appeared to be HLA-restricted, and the HLA associations seemed to be driven largely by CMV exposure. Compared with the roughly 700-donor mean, donors in an Asian-associated ancestry cluster had fewer N-insertions in productive TCRs, according to a later genetic analysis. The sequencing pipeline was judged likely to have produced a cluster of highly shared sequence variants as a technical artifact. An earlier analysis of some 590 of the donors showed that most TCR beta V segments appeared in productive rearrangements either about 87% or about 30% of the time, which broadly matched IMGT annotations. Linkage disequilibrium might explain the correlated functional status among segregating V segments, but an unknown experimental factor could not be ruled out. A further reported finding was that TCR beta sequences accurately predicted the HLA-A and HLA-B alleles for most subjects in the first cohort. Because counts were too low, seventeen rarely observed V segments, including chromosome 9 orphons, were excluded from the earlier analysis of 587 of the donors.

CDR1 and CDR2 (ENHRY, SYGVKD) derive from the germline V gene. Compared with germline, V lacks 5 bases and J lacks 4 bases; bases without a gene match: 11. Spanning cysteine to phenylalanine, the CDR3 consists of 16 amino acids. The retained sequence is limited to the CDR3, 48 bases, with the frame set at the first base. The method was the immunoSEQ multiplex PCR assay. A mixture of 60 forward primers for TCR Vbeta segments and 13 reverse primers for TCR Jbeta segments was used in the multiplex PCR. Amplification of the CDR3 region of rearranged TCR beta genes was performed with a multiplex PCR assay on genomic DNA. The Illumina HiSeq System was used to sequence the amplified TCR beta libraries as 87-base-pair reads. Per the original workflow: A later analysis counted about 80 million unique TCR beta chains across the 640 or so repertoires, and some 12 million of these chains were shared by at least two donors. Raw reads were error-corrected and collapsed into unique sequences with a nearest-neighbor algorithm that merged closely related sequences to remove PCR and sequencing errors. V, D and J gene segments were assigned by aligning CDR3 sequences to IMGT reference sequences. For a sequence to be retained, a match of at least six nucleotides to both a V gene segment and a J gene segment was required. A rearrangement was called productive if the CDR3 had no stop codons and remained in frame with V and J, and every other rearrangement was called non-productive. CDR3 was defined according to IMGT convention as the region running from the second conserved V-encoded cysteine to the conserved J-encoded phenylalanine. In an earlier analysis of more than 550 of the donors, sequences lacking an unambiguous match to a single V gene segment were excluded. In an earlier analysis of around 590 of the donors, a V segment was called functional when productive rearrangements were above 56.7%, and segregating when the standard deviation between donors exceeded 5%. To diagnose cytomegalovirus status from the catalog of TCR beta chain sequences, a statistical classification framework was built. V and J gene assignment, in a later analysis, came from comparing TCR nucleotide sequences with IMGT/GENE-DB human TR gene sequences. In a later analysis, CDR3 sequences and most-parsimonious VDJ recombination scenarios were assigned using the TCRdist pipeline. In a later analysis, every TCR beta chain was defined by the combination of its CDR3 amino acid sequence and its V-gene family, and reads without a unique V-gene family were dropped. As a way to deal with suspected cross-contamination and a sequencing artifact, a later analysis dropped over 550 nucleotide sequences that were highly shared and had low generation probability. A later analysis calculated a clonal expansion index for each public chain from normalized within-repertoire ranks of inferred template counts. Generation probabilities in a later analysis came from a VDJ recombination model fitted to out-of-frame rearrangements, and those results were checked against IGoR. In a later analysis, TCR-TCR, TCR-HLA and TCR-CMV co-occurrence was scored with hypergeometric tests, and a repertoire-size bias correction was applied to TCR pairs. In a later analysis, false discovery rates were estimated by permuting HLA or CMV assignments 20 times. In a later analysis, co-occurring TCRs were grouped using DBSCAN, and TCRdist sequence similarity was added for clustering within HLA-allele-positive subsets. Repertoires with fewer than 30,000 or more than 120,000 public chains, plus five repertoires with anomalous nucleotide sharing, were excluded from co-occurrence clustering. Imported from immuneACCESS, the table was reduced by TCRdb to in-frame sequences with V and J called. These copies leave out some clones; in studies compared against another copy, an unresolved V gene accounts for under half, and the cause of the remainder is not known. V, J and clone size reflect that table, while D and trimming were determined from the DNA. For this sample the table gives 70,000 to 95,000 clones, of which 76% were detected only once. The ten most abundant clones make up around 5% of the sample.

The cohort was made up of approximately 670 healthy bone marrow donors. At the time of sampling, all cohort members were nominally healthy, though unrecorded immune exposures were likely present. The donor tested CMV seropositive and was one of the 289 seropositive cohort members. A peripheral blood sample was provided by each donor, and peripheral blood mononuclear cells were used for TCR beta sequencing. Genomic DNA was extracted from the blood cell samples with the Qiagen DNeasy Blood Extraction Kit. Of note for this clone: No cognate antigen has been identified for it. No base qualities exist here, and no much larger clone lies one base off it.

The receptor was derived from a young man in good health and CMV-seropositive. In this chain, TRBV10-3 is recombined with TRBJ1-2; a stretch of 9 junction bases matches TRBD1. The sample comprised PBMCs. The CDR3 corresponds to CAISLDGTGLSYGYTF. The nucleotide sequence is given as TGTGCCATCAGTCTGGACGGGACAGGGCTCTCCTATGGCTACACCTTC.